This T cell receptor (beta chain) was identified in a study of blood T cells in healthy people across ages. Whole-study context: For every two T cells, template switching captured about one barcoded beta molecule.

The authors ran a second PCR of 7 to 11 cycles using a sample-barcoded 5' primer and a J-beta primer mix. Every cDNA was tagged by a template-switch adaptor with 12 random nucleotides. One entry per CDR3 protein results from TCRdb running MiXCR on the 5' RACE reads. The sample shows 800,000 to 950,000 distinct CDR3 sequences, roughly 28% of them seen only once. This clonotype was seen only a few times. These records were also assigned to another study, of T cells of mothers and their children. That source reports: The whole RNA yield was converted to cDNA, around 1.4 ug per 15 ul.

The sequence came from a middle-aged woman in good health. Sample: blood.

This CDR3 is CATSDLKKAFF. The CDR3 DNA sequence: TGTGCCACCAGTGATTTGAAGAAAGCTTTCTTT. J is TRBJ1-1 and V is TRBV24-1; D unresolved. Trimming stripped 0 bases from V and 9 bases from J, with 4 bases between. The CDR3 extends over 11 amino acids. Germline V CDR1 and CDR2: KGHDR, SFDVKD.